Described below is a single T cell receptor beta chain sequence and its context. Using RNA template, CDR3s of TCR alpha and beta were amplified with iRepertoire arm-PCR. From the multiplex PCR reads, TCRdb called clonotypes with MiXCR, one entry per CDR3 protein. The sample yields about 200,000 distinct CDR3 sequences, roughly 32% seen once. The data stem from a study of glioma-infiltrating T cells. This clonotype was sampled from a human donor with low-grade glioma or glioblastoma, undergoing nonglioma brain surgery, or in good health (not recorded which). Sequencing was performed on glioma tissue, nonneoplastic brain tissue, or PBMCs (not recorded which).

CDR3 amino acids: CASSYGDPGPDTQYF. Written as DNA, the CDR3 is TGTGCCAGCAGTTACGGGGACCCGGGGCCAGATACGCAGTATTTT. The gene calls are TRBV6-5 and TRBJ2-3, with D perhaps given as TRBD1 or TRBD2 (5 bases each). Between the trimmed V and J ends, which lost 2 bases and 4 bases, there was a span of 13 bases. This CDR3 spans 15 amino acids. Per germline, CDR1 MNHEY and CDR2 SVGAGI.